Presented here are 21 T cell receptor beta chains from one specimen sequenced in a study of T cell changes during pregnancy in multiple sclerosis (dated by TCRdb to about 2019). Library creation used the immunoSEQ multiplex PCR assay. TCRdb re-hosts the immuneACCESS table, in-frame sequences only. Its copies lack some clones; in the studies checked, an unresolved V gene accounts for under half of them, and the cause for the rest is not known. Within this sample are 83,000 or so clones, with around 94% of them counted one time only. The biggest ten clones account for about 1.7% of the sample. The starting material was peripheral blood, obtained after pregnancy. All receptors derive from a female donor in good health, enrolled as a control in a pregnancy study.

V is TRBV19 and J is TRBJ2-2; 8 bases line up with TRBD1. Per the germline V gene, CDR1 is LNHDA and CDR2 is SQIVND (reference sequence). The CDR3 length is 16 residues. The J segment lost 5 bases and the V segment lost 1 base, leaving 6 bases of the junction unmatched. In nucleotides, the CDR3 is TGTGCCAGTAGTATAGGGACAGGGTTTCGGACCGGGGAGCTGTTTTTT. The encoded protein is CASSIGTGFRTGELFF.

This clone was recorded only once. This sequence joins TRBV7-9 and TRBJ2-5, with 9 positions matching TRBD2. The V gene end was trimmed by 5 bases and the J gene end by 5 bases; junction bases not matched to a gene: 12. Germline V gene lookup returns CDR1 SEHNR and CDR2 FQNEAQ (reference sequence). There are 16 residues in the CDR3. The CDR3 bases are TGTGCCAGCAGCCAAATAGCGGGAGCACCTGGGGAGACCCAGTACTTC. Protein: CASSQIAGAPGETQYF.

This clone was observed once. The rearrangement links TRBV5-6 to TRBJ1-2; D is undetermined. CDR3 size: 12 residues. V was shortened by 0 bases and J by 4 bases, with 4 bases between the two germline ends. Per germline, CDR1 SGHDT and CDR2 YYEEEE. The CDR3 nucleotides read TGTGCCAGCAGCTTGGGGCCCTATGGCTACACCTTC. This codes for CASSLGPYGYTF.

This rearrangement joins TRBV28 to TRBJ2-1; TRBD2 might be the D (6 bases). V was trimmed by 2 bases and J by 10 bases, leaving 12 bases between them. The CDR3 has 13 amino acids. Germline V gene data show CDR1 as MDHEN and CDR2 as SYDVKM. Written as DNA, the CDR3 is TGTGCCAGCAGTTTAACTAGCCCCCGGGAGCAGTTCTTC. This encodes CASSLTSPREQFF.

This chain connects TRBV5-1 to TRBJ2-1, with 13 bases fitting TRBD2. J was trimmed by 4 bases and V by 3 bases; bases with no gene match: 7. The CDR3 is made up of 17 amino acids. Germline CDR1 SGHRS, CDR2 YFSETQ. The CDR3 nucleotides read TGCGCCAGCAGCTGGGGACTAGCGGGGAAATATTACAATGAGCAGTTCTTC. It codes for CASSWGLAGKYYNEQFF. Using reference TRBV5-1 and TRBJ2-1 for the parts outside the CDR3, the full variable domain is KAGVTQTPRYLIKTRGQQVTLSCSPISGHRSVSWYQQTPGQGLQFLFEYFSETQRNKGNFPGRFSGRQFSNSRSEMNVSTLELGDSALYLCASSWGLAGKYYNEQFFGPGTRLTVL.

The gene calls are TRBV7-9 and TRBJ2-5, with a possible D match to TRBD1 (5 bases). Between the trimmed V and J ends, which lost 0 bases and 4 bases, there was a span of 6 bases. From germline, CDR1 is SEHNR and CDR2 FQNEAQ (reference sequence). This CDR3 has 13 amino acids. The CDR3 region is CASSLAGVETQYF. The CDR3 nucleotides are TGTGCCAGCAGCTTAGCAGGGGTAGAGACCCAGTACTTC.

V usage is TRBV13 and J usage is TRBJ2-2; 7 nucleotides line up with TRBD1. J lost 4 bases, V lost 1 base, and 6 bases had no gene match. Germline CDR1 is PRHDT and CDR2 is FYEKMQ (reference sequence). CDR3 length: 16 amino acids. CDR3: CASSLELTGSTGELFF. The CDR3 DNA follows: TGTGCCAGCAGCTTAGAATTGACAGGGAGCACCGGGGAGCTGTTTTTT. Based on the CDR3 plus reference TRBV13 and TRBJ2-2, the full variable domain is AAGVIQSPRHLIKEKRETATLKCYPIPRHDTVYWYQQGPGQDPQFLISFYEKMQSDKGSIPDRFSAQQFSDYHSELNMSSLELGDSALYFCASSLELTGSTGELFFGEGSRLTVL.

The CDR3 protein is CASSLAFQGRGYEQYF. CDR3 coding DNA: TGTGCCAGCAGTTTAGCCTTCCAGGGCAGAGGATACGAGCAGTACTTC. The rearrangement uses TRBV27 and TRBJ2-7, with D possibly TRBD1 on 5 matching bases. The CDR3 totals 16 residues. Germline CDR1 reads MNHEY; CDR2 reads SMNVEV (reference sequence). V lost 2 bases and J 4 bases, leaving 18 bases between the germline ends.

This chain links TRBV28 with TRBJ1-4; D gene unclear. The CDR3 spans 14 residues. V lost 5 bases and J lost 1, with 8 bases in between. The V gene's germline CDR1 is MDHEN and CDR2 SYDVKM. The CDR3 bases are TGTGCCAGCAGTCCCAGGATAACTAATGAAAAACTGTTTTTT. It yields the protein CASSPRITNEKLFF.

This clone was observed a handful of times. The chain joins TRBV7-2 to TRBJ1-5; D gene ambiguous. V was pared by 1 base and J by 1 base, with 5 bases between. This CDR3 spans 14 amino acids. Germline lookup yields CDR1 SGHTA and CDR2 FQGNSA. CDR3 protein: CASSLVFSNQPQHF. CDR3 in DNA: TGTGCCAGCAGCTTAGTCTTCAGCAATCAGCCCCAGCATTTT.

This clone was counted only a few times. The chain links TRBV28 to TRBJ1-1; D uncertain. The V gene lost 1 base and the J gene lost 10 bases, with 10 bases spanning the gap. The CDR3 extends over 12 amino acids. Germline CDR1 is MDHEN and CDR2 is SYDVKM. CDR3 residues: CASSLSVTGAFF. Written as DNA, the CDR3 is TGTGCCAGCAGTTTATCAGTGACGGGAGCTTTCTTT.

The chain is built from TRBV29-1 and TRBJ2-5; 7 bases map to TRBD2. The length of the CDR3 is 13 residues. Germline-derived CDR1 and CDR2 are SQVTM and ANQGSEA. Losses at the gene ends were 6 bases for V and 7 bases for J; bases not matched to a gene: 11. The CDR3: CSVERGGPRTQYF. CDR3 nucleotide sequence: TGCAGCGTCGAAAGGGGAGGGCCCCGGACCCAGTACTTC.

This chain connects TRBV27 to TRBJ2-2, with a weak D call TRBD1 (5 bases). Germline CDR1 reads MNHEY; CDR2 reads SMNVEV (reference sequence). Trimming left V 4 bases short and J 0 bases short, with 9 bases between. The CDR3 spans 15 residues. CDR3 DNA sequence: TGTGCCAGCAGTTACGACAGTACGAACACCGGGGAGCTGTTTTTT. Its translation: CASSYDSTNTGELFF.

This chain uses TRBV7-9 with TRBJ2-7; 7 bases are a match to TRBD1. The trim removed 5 bases at V and 0 bases at J, leaving 10 bases unmatched. The CDR3 consists of 16 residues. Germline CDR1 reads SEHNR; CDR2 reads FQNEAQ (reference sequence). DNA of the CDR3: TGTGCCAGCAGCGGATCCGGGACAGAGAGCTCCTACGAGCAGTACTTC. Its translation: CASSGSGTESSYEQYF. The full variable domain, with the rest looked up from reference TRBV7-9 and TRBJ2-7, is DTGVSQNPRHKITKRGQNVTFRCDPISEHNRLYWYRQTLGQGPEFLTYFQNEAQLEKSRLLSDRFSAERPKGSFSTLEIQRTEQGDSAMYLCASSGSGTESSYEQYFGPGTRLTVT.

This chain joins TRBV18 and TRBJ2-7; tentative D call: TRBD2 (6 bases). The V and J ends lost 8 bases and 7 bases respectively, with 24 bases between them. The CDR3 has 15 residues. Germline lookup yields CDR1 KGHSH and CDR2 LQKENI. The CDR3 is CASARDKGPGEEQYF. The CDR3 DNA follows: TGTGCCAGCGCCCGAGACAAGGGTCCGGGGGAAGAGCAGTACTTC.

This chain uses TRBV5-4 with TRBJ1-1; tentatively, D is TRBD1 (5 bases). Germline-derived CDR1 and CDR2 are SGHNT and YYREEE (reference sequence). The CDR3 extends over 16 amino acids. Trimming left V 5 bases short and J 3 bases short, with 20 bases between. The CDR3 DNA reads TGTGCCAGCAGACTCGGTGGGGGGGGAGGAGACACTGAAGCTTTCTTT. Translating gives CASRLGGGGGDTEAFF.

This chain links TRBV25-1 with TRBJ2-3, with TRBD1 matching 7 bases. Trimming cost V 4 bases and J 5 bases; bases outside gene matches: 9. Germline values: CDR1 MGHDK, CDR2 SYGVNS. The CDR3 spans 15 residues. This chain's CDR3 is CASSVTGDPLDTQYF. For the CDR3, the DNA is TGTGCCAGCAGTGTAACAGGGGATCCCCTAGATACGCAGTATTTT. Full variable domain (remainder filled in from reference TRBV25-1 and TRBJ2-3): EADIYQTPRYLVIGTGKKITLECSQTMGHDKMYWYQQDPGMELHLIHYSYGVNSTEKGDLSSESTVSRIRTEHFPLTLESARPSHTSQYLCASSVTGDPLDTQYFGPGTRLTVL.

As concerns this clone: At the DNA level, this CDR3 is encoded by other sequences in the same sample as well. The V call is TRBV6-1, the J call TRBJ2-5; D perhaps matches TRBD1 (5 bases). This CDR3 contains 14 residues. Germline-derived CDR1 and CDR2 are MNHNS and SASEGT. Trimming took off 2 bases at V and 2 bases at J, with 9 bases between the two ends. This CDR3 is CASSESGAQETQYF. The CDR3 nucleotides are TGTGCCAGCAGTGAATCTGGGGCTCAAGAGACCCAGTACTTC.

The rearrangement joins TRBV6-5 to TRBJ2-5, with 8 bases that match TRBD1. This CDR3 has 12 residues. Trimming at V came to 4 bases and at J to 5 bases, leaving 0 bases not matched to a gene. CDR1 and CDR2 (germline): MNHEY, SVGAGI. CDR3 DNA sequence: TGTGCCAGCAGTTGGACAGGGGAGACCCAGTACTTC. Protein product: CASSWTGETQYF.

V is TRBV4-1 and J is TRBJ1-5; D unclear. The V gene lost 1 base and the J gene lost 6 bases, with 4 bases spanning the gap. CDR3 size: 12 residues. Germline-derived CDR1 and CDR2 are MGHRA and YSYEKL. DNA of the CDR3: TGCGCCAGCAGCCAAGCGGGTCAGCCCCAGCATTTT. Residues: CASSQAGQPQHF.

The V and J genes are TRBV7-2 and TRBJ2-7, with 7 bases lining up with TRBD1. Germline CDR1 and CDR2: SGHTA and FQGNSA. The CDR3 spans 15 residues. Trimming removed 5 bases from V and 6 bases from J; junction bases left unmatched: 13. Here the CDR3 reads CASSRGQASGREQYF. The CDR3 DNA follows: TGTGCCAGCAGCCGCGGACAGGCGAGCGGTCGCGAGCAGTACTTC.